This T cell receptor beta chain was sequenced in a study of T-cell reconstitution after alpha-beta-depleted transplantation in children. Broader study findings: Diversity of TCRbeta at day 60 was high in some patients, arising from surviving recipient T cells and thymic progenitors. Alpha-beta T cells about two months after transplant reportedly derived from several hundred expanded graft clones. When one year had passed after transplant, most T-cell counts and diversity came from newly produced T cells.

Unique molecular identifiers were built into the TCRbeta library. MiXCR, run by TCRdb on the PCR reads, gives a single entry per CDR3 protein. Of under 450,000 distinct CDR3 sequences in the sample, about 16% were seen once. This clonotype came up a few times. The target antigen is unknown. Trimming cost V 8 bases and J 2 bases; bases outside gene matches: 11. The CDR3 is made up of 17 amino acids. CDR1 is SEHNR and CDR2 is FQNEAQ in the germline V gene (reference sequence). The source was PBMCs, mostly from graft donor cells, collected 360 days after TCRalphabeta/CD19-depleted stem cell transplant. V usage is TRBV7-9 and J usage is TRBJ2-3; 12 nucleotides line up with TRBD2. This TCR came from a boy under two years old who had a stem cell transplant for Wiskott-Aldrich syndrome, so the T cells may come from the graft donor. CDR3 region: CASGETSGGYNTDTQYF. The DNA of the CDR3 is TGTGCCAGCGGAGAGACTAGCGGGGGTTATAACACAGATACGCAGTATTTT.